This entry is about one T cell receptor (beta chain). Its antigen is not identified. Use of 60 Vbeta and 13 Jbeta primers characterized the PCR. Produced via immunoSEQ multiplex PCR; TCRdb's table is partial and in-frame only. The sample lists 170,000 or so clones, approximately 80% occurring once. This entry comes from a study of cytomegalovirus exposure and HLA in healthy donors. Study-level findings and limits: Accurate prediction of most subjects' HLA-A and HLA-B alleles from TCR beta sequences was reported.

The material sequenced was PBMCs. This receptor was taken from a man aged 18 to 30 in good health and CMV-seronegative.

This CDR3 reads CASSRGTGINQPQHF. The CDR3, as DNA: TGTGCCAGCAGTCGCGGGACAGGGATTAATCAGCCCCAGCATTTT. The rearrangement joins TRBV27 to TRBJ1-5; 9 bases fit TRBD1. The germline V gene has CDR1 MNHEY and CDR2 SMNVEV (reference sequence). This CDR3 is built from 15 residues. V was pared by 5 bases and J by 4 bases, with 6 bases of the junction left unmatched.